A selection of T cell receptor beta chains follows, all from one sample in a study of liver allograft versus peripheral blood T cells. TCRdb redid the calling of the reads with MiXCR, one entry per CDR3 protein. The profile covers 9,500 to 13,000 distinct CDR3 sequences, with 15% to 20% appearing a single time and 1.5% to 2% taken by the ten largest. Source of these receptors: a human patient who had a liver transplant. Among the T cells, some may be from the graft donor. Each CDR3 is given with its conserved first and last residue. A D gene is named only where the DNA matches it firmly. The listing skips clone size in some rows; elsewhere it reads once, few, many or a size class.

D gene,J gene,clone size,V gene,CDR3 protein,CDR3 DNA
.,TRBJ1-1,medium-sized,TRBV6-5,CASSRGETEAFF,TGTGCCAGCAGTCGGGGAGAGACTGAAGCTTTCTTT
.,TRBJ1-3,many,TRBV5-6,CASSLWVGSGNTIYF,TGTGCCAGCAGCTTATGGGTGGGTTCTGGAAACACCATATATTTT
TRBD1,TRBJ2-1,medium-sized,TRBV18,CASSLQGVEQFF,TGTGCCAGCTCCCTACAGGGGGTTGAGCAGTTCTTC
.,TRBJ2-1,.,TRBV11-2,CASSQASSYNEQFF,TGTGCCAGCAGCCAGGCTAGCTCGTACAATGAGCAGTTCTTC
.,TRBJ1-1,medium-sized,TRBV29-1,CSADTEAFF,TGCAGCGCAGACACTGAAGCTTTCTTT
.,TRBJ2-5,.,TRBV20-1,CSARSGTQETQYF,TGCAGTGCTAGATCGGGGACTCAAGAGACCCAGTACTTC
.,TRBJ1-1,medium-sized,TRBV10-3,CAISRATNTEAFF,TGTGCCATCAGCCGGGCCACGAACACTGAAGCTTTCTTT
TRBD1,TRBJ1-2,medium-sized,TRBV27,CASSLSATGLGYTF,TGTGCCAGCAGTTTATCAGCGACAGGGCTTGGCTACACCTTC
TRBD1,TRBJ2-5,.,TRBV6-1,CASSLGLGQGAPETQYF,TGTGCCAGCAGCTTAGGGTTAGGACAGGGGGCGCCGGAGACCCAGTACTTC
.,TRBJ2-1,.,TRBV5-4,CASSLETAPYNEQFF,TGTGCCAGCAGCTTGGAAACAGCGCCCTACAATGAGCAGTTCTTC
.,TRBJ2-3,few,TRBV7-9,CASSFVGGRNTQYF,TGTGCCAGCAGCTTTGTCGGGGGAAGAAATACGCAGTATTTT